The 8 T cell receptor beta chains presented below share a single source sample, sequenced in a study of human T cells and chemical hapten exposure. TCRdb analysed the RACE reads with MiXCR anew, one entry per CDR3 protein. The sample includes 380,000 or so distinct CDR3 sequences, about 5% of them seen just once. Time point of the sample: pre-sensitization, week 0. The treatment denotes: therapeutic diphenylcyclopropenone sensitization with weekly scalp DPC. Sample: whole blood, taken in connection with sensitization to the hapten diphenylcyclopropenone (DPC). Receptor source: a woman aged 18-30 years with alopecia areata. Some clones in this sample may be carry-over from other donors' samples.

The chain employs TRBV7-9 and TRBJ2-3; 11 bases match TRBD1. The V gene's germline CDR1 is SEHNR and CDR2 FQNEAQ (reference sequence). This CDR3 has 19 residues. V shed 4 bases and J 3 bases; nucleotides not matched to a gene: 15. This CDR3 reads CASSSQRVRDRGWTDTQYF. The CDR3 nucleotides are TGTGCCAGCAGCTCCCAGCGCGTACGGGACAGGGGGTGGACAGATACGCAGTATTTT.

This clonotype was counted only a few times. This chain joins TRBV27 and TRBJ2-4; 7 bases line up with TRBD2. Trimming at V came to 5 bases and at J to 4 bases, leaving 8 bases not matched to a gene. Germline assignment: CDR1 MNHEY and CDR2 SMNVEV (reference sequence). This CDR3 is 15 amino acids long. CDR3 coding DNA: TGTGCCAGCAGTCACCGGGACTACCTTAAAAACATTCAGTACTTC. Encoded protein: CASSHRDYLKNIQYF.

This clonotype was seen at least ten times. The chain has TRBV10-3 and TRBJ1-1; 7 bases agree with TRBD1. This CDR3 contains 13 residues. Germline CDR1 is ENHRY and CDR2 is SYGVKD. V shed 7 bases and J 6 bases; nucleotides not matched to a gene: 8. Written as DNA, the CDR3 is TGTGCCATCAAGTCAGGGGGGATGGCTGAAGCTTTCTTT. Its protein is CAIKSGGMAEAFF.

The chain is built from TRBV2 and TRBJ1-4; unclear D gene. Trimming stripped 4 bases from V and 4 bases from J, with 7 bases between. The germline CDR1 and CDR2 sequences are SNHLY and FYNNEI. The CDR3 is 13 residues long. The CDR3 reads CASSASSNEKLFF. The CDR3 region has the DNA TGTGCCAGCAGTGCCTCCAGTAATGAAAAACTGTTTTTT.

This chain joins TRBV7-3 and TRBJ2-3, with 10 bases that match TRBD1. Germline V gene lookup returns CDR1 SGHTA and CDR2 FQGTGA. J was trimmed by 1 base and V by 5 bases; bases with no gene match: 3. The CDR3 consists of 15 residues. The CDR3 sequence: CASSIGTGGTDTQYF. The CDR3 bases are TGTGCCAGCAGCATCGGGACAGGGGGCACAGATACGCAGTATTTT.

This clonotype appeared a few times. The rearrangement links TRBV27 to TRBJ2-7; 7 bases line up with TRBD1. CDR1 MNHEY and CDR2 SMNVEV come from the germline V gene (reference sequence). The V gene end was trimmed by 5 bases and the J gene end by 6 bases; junction bases not matched to a gene: 7. The CDR3 sequence is 13 residues long. CDR3 region: CASSPWTGPEQYF. The CDR3 DNA reads as TGTGCCAGCAGTCCCTGGACAGGCCCCGAGCAGTACTTC.

This chain links TRBV6-2 or TRBV6-3 with TRBJ2-1; D is unclear. Trimming took off 6 bases at V and 4 bases at J, with 16 bases between the two ends. Germline V gene lookup returns CDR1 MNHEY and CDR2 SVGEGT. This CDR3 contains 15 residues. In DNA form, the CDR3 reads TGTGCCAGCAGCCCGCAAGCCCCCCGGTACAATGAGCAGTTCTTC. It specifies CASSPQAPRYNEQFF.

There are many counts of this clonotype. The chain is built from TRBV5-6 and TRBJ1-6; 8 nucleotides line up with TRBD1. Germline lookup yields CDR1 SGHDT and CDR2 YYEEEE. Unmatched junction bases numbered 6, after V lost 3 bases and J lost 7 bases. The CDR3 consists of 15 residues. CDR3 DNA sequence: TGTGCCAGCAGCTCGTTGGACAGGGCAAATTCACCCCTCCACTTT. Protein sequence: CASSSLDRANSPLHF.